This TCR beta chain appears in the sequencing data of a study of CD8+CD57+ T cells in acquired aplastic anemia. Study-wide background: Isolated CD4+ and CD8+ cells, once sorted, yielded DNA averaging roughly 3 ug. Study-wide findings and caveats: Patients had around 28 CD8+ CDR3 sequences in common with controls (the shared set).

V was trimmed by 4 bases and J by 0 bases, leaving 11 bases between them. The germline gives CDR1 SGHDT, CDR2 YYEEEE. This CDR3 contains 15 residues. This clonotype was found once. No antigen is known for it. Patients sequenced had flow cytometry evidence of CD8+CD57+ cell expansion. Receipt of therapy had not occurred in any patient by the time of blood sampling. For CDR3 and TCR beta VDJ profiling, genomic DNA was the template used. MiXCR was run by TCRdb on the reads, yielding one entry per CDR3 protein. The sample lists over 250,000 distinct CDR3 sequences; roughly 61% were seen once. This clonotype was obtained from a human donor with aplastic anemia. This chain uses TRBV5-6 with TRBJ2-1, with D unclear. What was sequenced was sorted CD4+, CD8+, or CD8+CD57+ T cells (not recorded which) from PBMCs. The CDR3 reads CASSRQALSYNEQFF. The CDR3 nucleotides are TGTGCCAGCAGCCGCCAGGCCCTCTCCTACAATGAGCAGTTCTTC.